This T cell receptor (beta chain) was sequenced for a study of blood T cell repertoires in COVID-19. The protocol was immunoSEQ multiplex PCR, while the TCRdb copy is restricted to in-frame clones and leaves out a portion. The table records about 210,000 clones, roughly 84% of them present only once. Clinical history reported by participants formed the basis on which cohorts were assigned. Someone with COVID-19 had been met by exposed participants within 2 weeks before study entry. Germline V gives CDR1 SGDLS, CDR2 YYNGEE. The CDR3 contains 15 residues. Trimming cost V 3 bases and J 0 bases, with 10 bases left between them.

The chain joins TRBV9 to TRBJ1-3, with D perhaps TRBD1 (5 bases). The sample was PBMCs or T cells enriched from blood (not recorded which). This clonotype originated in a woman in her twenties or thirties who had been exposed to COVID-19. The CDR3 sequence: CASSAETDSGNTIYF. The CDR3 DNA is TGTGCCAGCAGCGCCGAGACAGACTCTGGAAACACCATATATTTT.